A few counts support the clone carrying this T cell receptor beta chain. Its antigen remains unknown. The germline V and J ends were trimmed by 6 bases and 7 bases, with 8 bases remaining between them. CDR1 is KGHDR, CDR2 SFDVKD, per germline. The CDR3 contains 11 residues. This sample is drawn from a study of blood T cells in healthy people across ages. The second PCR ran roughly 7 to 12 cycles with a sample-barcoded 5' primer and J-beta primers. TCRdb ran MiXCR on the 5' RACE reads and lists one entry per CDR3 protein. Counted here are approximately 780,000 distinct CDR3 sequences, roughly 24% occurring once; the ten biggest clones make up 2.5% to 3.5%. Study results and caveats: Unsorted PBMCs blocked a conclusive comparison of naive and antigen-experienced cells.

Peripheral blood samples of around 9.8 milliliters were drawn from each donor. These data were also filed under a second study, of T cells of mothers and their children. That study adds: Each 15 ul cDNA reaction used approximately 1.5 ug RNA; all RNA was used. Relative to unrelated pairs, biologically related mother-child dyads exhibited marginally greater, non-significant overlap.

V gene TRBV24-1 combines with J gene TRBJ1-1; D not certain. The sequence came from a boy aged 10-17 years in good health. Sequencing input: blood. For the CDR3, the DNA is TGTGCCACCAGTCCCCTTGTTGAAGCTTTCTTT. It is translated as CATSPLVEAFF.